One sample yielded the 17 T cell receptor beta chains listed below, sequenced in a study. In TCRdb, the 5' RACE reads were re-called with MiXCR into one record per CDR3 protein. The table has about 50,000 distinct CDR3 sequences, around 26% seen once. Sequencing used naive CD4+ T cells sorted from blood. Subset in this sample: naive CD4+ T cells, CD4+CD45RA+CD25-. The receptors stem from a female donor with breast cancer.

The CDR3 DNA sequence: TGTGCCAGCAGTTACTCGACGACAGGGGGGAGCACAGATACGCAGTATTTT. Translation: CASSYSTTGGSTDTQYF. The chain is built from TRBV6-6 and TRBJ2-3, with 9 bases aligning to TRBD1. The CDR3 length is 17 residues. The germline gives CDR1 MNHNY, CDR2 SVGAGI (reference sequence). With 0 bases clipped from V and 0 bases from J, the junction kept 4 bases outside the gene matches.

This clonotype has more than one count but fewer than ten. The gene calls are TRBV20-1 and TRBJ2-6; D call uncertain. The germline V gene has CDR1 DFQATT and CDR2 SNEGSKA (reference sequence). CDR3 length: 16 amino acids. V was cut by 2 bases and J by 1 base, with 12 bases left in between. The CDR3 DNA reads as TGCAGTGCTAGACCACTTATACTATCTGGGGCCAACGTCCTGACTTTC. Its protein product is CSARPLILSGANVLTF.

This clonotype occurred a few times. The V and J genes are TRBV12-3 or TRBV12-4 and TRBJ2-2; 8 bases are a match to TRBD2. The CDR3 totals 17 residues. The ends lost 7 bases at V and 1 base at J; junction bases unmatched: 11. CDR3 nucleotide sequence: TGTGCCAGCACCATAGGGCGGGGGGCCCTGAACACCGGGGAGCTGTTTTTT. This gives the protein CASTIGRGALNTGELFF.

V is TRBV7-3 and J is TRBJ2-1; the match to TRBD2 covers 8 bases. Germline CDR1 reads SGHTA; CDR2 reads FQGTGA. Germline trimming cut 2 bases from V and 8 bases from J; bases unmatched to any gene: 5. This CDR3 spans 14 amino acids. The DNA for the CDR3 is TGTGCCAGCAGCTTAGGACTAGCAGGCGATGAGCAGTTCTTC. This encodes CASSLGLAGDEQFF.

The sample holds many counts of this clonotype. The chain is built from TRBV5-1 and TRBJ2-7, with unresolved D. CDR3 length equals 11 residues. Germline CDR1 reads SGHRS; CDR2 reads YFSETQ. Trimming removed 3 bases from V and 5 bases from J, with 6 bases in between. This CDR3 is CASSSFNEQYF. Written as DNA, the CDR3 is TGCGCCAGCAGCTCCTTCAACGAGCAGTACTTC.

The gene calls are TRBV6-2 or TRBV6-3 and TRBJ2-1; 9 positions agree with TRBD1. From germline, CDR1 is MNHEY and CDR2 SVGEGT. The CDR3 contains 15 residues. V trimming: 6 bases; J trimming: 5 bases; junction bases outside the gene matches: 8. As DNA, the CDR3 is TGTGCCAGCAGACCCCATGGGACAGGGAACAATGAGCAGTTCTTC. Protein product: CASRPHGTGNNEQFF.

The J gene is TRBJ1-2, the V gene TRBV4-1; D gene ambiguous. V gave up 8 bases and J gave up 7 bases, with 17 bases separating them. The V gene's germline CDR1 is MGHRA and CDR2 YSYEKL. The length of the CDR3 is 13 residues. CDR3 sequence reads: CASSRAGAGGYTF. CDR3 nucleotides: TGCGCCAGCTCCCGGGCCGGTGCCGGTGGCTACACCTTC.

This clonotype was detected a few times. J is TRBJ2-7 and V is TRBV5-1; 8 nucleotides line up with TRBD1. The V gene end was trimmed by 1 base and the J gene end by 3 bases; junction bases not matched to a gene: 9. Germline V lookup: CDR1 SGHRS, CDR2 YFSETQ. The CDR3 has 16 residues. CDR3 loop: CASSLSSGQGNYEQYF. The CDR3 DNA reads as TGCGCCAGCAGCTTGAGTTCAGGACAGGGAAACTACGAGCAGTACTTC.

This clonotype was observed many times. The chain employs TRBV7-3 and TRBJ2-2, with D maybe TRBD1 (7 bases). Trimming removed 2 bases from V and 12 bases from J, with 31 bases in between. Germline CDR1 SGHTA, CDR2 FQGTGA. CDR3 length: 19 amino acids. CDR3 bases: TGTGCCAGCAGCTTAGAGGTCTTTTTGACAGGGAATGCGGAGGGGAAGCTGTTTTTT. This sequence encodes CASSLEVFLTGNAEGKLFF.

This clonotype was recorded at least ten times. This rearrangement joins TRBV5-1 to TRBJ2-1, with 11 bases matching TRBD1. Germline assignment: CDR1 SGHRS and CDR2 YFSETQ. The CDR3 contains 14 residues. Losses at the gene ends were 7 bases for V and 6 bases for J; bases not matched to a gene: 6. In DNA, the CDR3 is TGCGCCAGCCACCGGGGGACAGGGGGCAATGAGCAGTTCTTC. Protein product: CASHRGTGGNEQFF. Variable domain in full (rest from reference TRBV5-1 and TRBJ2-1): KAGVTQTPRYLIKTRGQQVTLSCSPISGHRSVSWYQQTPGQGLQFLFEYFSETQRNKGNFPGRFSGRQFSNSRSEMNVSTLELGDSALYLCASHRGTGGNEQFFGPGTRLTVL.

The CDR3 nucleotides are TGTGCCAGCAGCCCCGGGGCTTATAGCTACACCTTC. Its protein is CASSPGAYSYTF. The chain has TRBV5-6 and TRBJ1-2; weak D call: TRBD1 (5 bases). In germline, CDR1 is SGHDT, CDR2 YYEEEE. The ends were cut back, 4 bases at V and 9 bases at J, with 13 bases in the middle. The CDR3 runs 12 residues.

By sample share, this clonotype is medium-sized. The chain links TRBV20-1 to TRBJ2-3; TRBD2 matches at 12 bases. The CDR3 length is 15 residues. The trim removed 4 bases at V and 1 base at J, leaving 3 bases unmatched. Germline V gene lookup returns CDR1 DFQATT and CDR2 SNEGSKA (reference sequence). The CDR3, as DNA: TGCAGTGCTAAAACTAGCGGGGGGCGCACAGATACGCAGTATTTT. It specifies CSAKTSGGRTDTQYF.

The CDR3 here is CSAVPGQGSGTEAFF. DNA of the CDR3: TGCAGTGCCGTCCCGGGACAGGGATCGGGCACTGAAGCTTTCTTT. The gene calls are TRBV20-1 and TRBJ1-1; TRBD1 matches at 9 bases. Trimming at V came to 6 bases and at J to 4 bases, leaving 12 bases not matched to a gene. This CDR3 region has 15 residues. Germline-derived CDR1 and CDR2 are DFQATT and SNEGSKA (reference sequence).

This clonotype has more than one count but fewer than ten. The J gene is TRBJ2-7, the V gene TRBV4-3, with 8 bases matching TRBD2. V gave up 1 base and J gave up 7 bases; unmatched junction bases: 9. The CDR3 runs to 15 residues. The V gene's germline CDR1 is LGHNA and CDR2 YSLEER. The DNA of the CDR3 is TGCGCCAGCAGCCAAGCGACCGGGAGGGGGACGGAGCAGTACTTC. It encodes CASSQATGRGTEQYF.

A remark on this clonotype: A clone one base away is much larger, so this may be a read error. V usage is TRBV25-1 and J usage is TRBJ1-1; D call uncertain. The V gene lost 1 base and the J gene lost 10 bases, with 10 bases spanning the gap. The CDR3 extends over 12 amino acids. Germline lookup yields CDR1 MGHDK and CDR2 SYGVNS. The CDR3 reads CASSESTSGAFF. CDR3 DNA: TGTGCCAGCAGTGAATCCACTTCTGGAGCTTTCTTT.

This chain uses TRBV25-1 with TRBJ1-1; D is possibly TRBD1 (5 bases). This CDR3 is 16 amino acids long. CDR1 is MGHDK and CDR2 is SYGVNS in the germline V gene. The ends were cut back, 1 base at V and 5 bases at J, with 17 bases in the middle. CDR3 sequence: CASSELAEGTGTEAFF. CDR3 DNA: TGTGCCAGCAGTGAATTAGCGGAAGGGACGGGGACTGAAGCTTTCTTT.

This clonotype was seen only a few times. V and J are TRBV7-2 and TRBJ2-1; 10 bases line up with TRBD2. From germline, CDR1 is SGHTA and CDR2 FQGNSA. This CDR3 has 16 amino acids. The V gene end was trimmed by 5 bases and the J gene end by 10 bases; junction bases not matched to a gene: 14. The CDR3 region is CASSPVGTSGKREQFF. For the CDR3, the DNA is TGTGCCAGCAGCCCCGTCGGAACTAGCGGGAAGAGGGAGCAGTTCTTC.